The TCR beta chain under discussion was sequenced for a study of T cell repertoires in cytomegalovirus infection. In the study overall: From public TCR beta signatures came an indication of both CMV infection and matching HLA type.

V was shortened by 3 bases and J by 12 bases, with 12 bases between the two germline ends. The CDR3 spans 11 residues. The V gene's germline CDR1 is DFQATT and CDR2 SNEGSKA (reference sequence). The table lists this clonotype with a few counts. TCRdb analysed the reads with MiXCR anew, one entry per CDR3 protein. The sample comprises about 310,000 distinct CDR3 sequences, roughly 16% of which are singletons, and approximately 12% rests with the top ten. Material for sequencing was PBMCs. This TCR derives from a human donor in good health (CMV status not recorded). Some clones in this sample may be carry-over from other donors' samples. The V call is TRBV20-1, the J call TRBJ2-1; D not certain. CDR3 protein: CSASGPSGQFF. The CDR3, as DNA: TGCAGTGCTAGTGGGCCGTCTGGGCAGTTCTTC.